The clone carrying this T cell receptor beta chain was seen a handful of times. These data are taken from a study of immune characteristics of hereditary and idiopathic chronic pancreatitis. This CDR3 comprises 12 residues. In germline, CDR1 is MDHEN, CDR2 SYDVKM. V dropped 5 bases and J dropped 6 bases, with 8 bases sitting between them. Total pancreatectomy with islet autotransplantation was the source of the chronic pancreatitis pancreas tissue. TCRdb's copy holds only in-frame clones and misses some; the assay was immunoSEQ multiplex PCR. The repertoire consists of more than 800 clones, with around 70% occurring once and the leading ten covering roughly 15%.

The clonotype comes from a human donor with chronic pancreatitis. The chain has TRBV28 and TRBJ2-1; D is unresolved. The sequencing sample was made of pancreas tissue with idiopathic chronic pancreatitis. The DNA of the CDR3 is TGTGCCAGCAGTCTTTCACTCAATGAGCAGTTCTTC. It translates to CASSLSLNEQFF.